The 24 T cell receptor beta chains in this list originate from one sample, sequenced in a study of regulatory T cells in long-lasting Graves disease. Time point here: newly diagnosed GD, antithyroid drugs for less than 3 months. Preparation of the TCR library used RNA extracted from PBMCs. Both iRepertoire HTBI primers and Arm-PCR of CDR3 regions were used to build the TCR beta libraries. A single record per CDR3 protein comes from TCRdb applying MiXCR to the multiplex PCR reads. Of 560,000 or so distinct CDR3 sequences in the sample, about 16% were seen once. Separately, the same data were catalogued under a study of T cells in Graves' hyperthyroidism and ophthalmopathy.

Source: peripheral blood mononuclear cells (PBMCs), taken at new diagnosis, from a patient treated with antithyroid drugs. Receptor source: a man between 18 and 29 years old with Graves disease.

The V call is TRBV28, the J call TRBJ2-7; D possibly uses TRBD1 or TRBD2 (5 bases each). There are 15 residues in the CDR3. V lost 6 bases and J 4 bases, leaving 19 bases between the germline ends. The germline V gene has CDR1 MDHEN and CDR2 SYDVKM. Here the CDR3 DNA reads TGTGCCAGCAGGTCCAGGCCGGGACGGTATTACGAGCAGTACTTC. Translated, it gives CASRSRPGRYYEQYF. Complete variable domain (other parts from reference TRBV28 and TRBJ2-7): DVKVTQSSRYLVKRTGEKVFLECVQDMDHENMFWYRQDPGLGLRLIYFSYDVKMKEKGDIPEGYSVSREKKERFSLILESASTNQTSMYLCASRSRPGRYYEQYFGPGTRLTVT.

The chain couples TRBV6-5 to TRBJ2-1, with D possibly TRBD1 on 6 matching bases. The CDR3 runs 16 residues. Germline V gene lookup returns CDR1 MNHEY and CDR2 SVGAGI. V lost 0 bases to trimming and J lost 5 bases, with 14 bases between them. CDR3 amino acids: CASSYSTSDSNNEQFF. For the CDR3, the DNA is TGTGCCAGCAGTTACTCGACATCGGACAGTAACAATGAGCAGTTCTTC.

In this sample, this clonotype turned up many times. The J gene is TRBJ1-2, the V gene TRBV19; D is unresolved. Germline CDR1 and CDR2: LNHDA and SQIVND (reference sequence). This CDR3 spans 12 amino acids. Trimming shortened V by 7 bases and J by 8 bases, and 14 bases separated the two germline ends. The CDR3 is CASMGRLGGYTF. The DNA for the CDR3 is TGTGCCAGTATGGGGAGATTAGGAGGCTACACCTTC.

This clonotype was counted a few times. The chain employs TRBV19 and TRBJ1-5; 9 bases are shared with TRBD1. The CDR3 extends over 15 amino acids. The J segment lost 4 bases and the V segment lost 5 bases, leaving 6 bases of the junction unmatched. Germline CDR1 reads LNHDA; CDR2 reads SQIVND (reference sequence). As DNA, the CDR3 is TGTGCCAGTAGTGCAACCGGGACAGGGAATCAGCCCCAGCATTTT. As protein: CASSATGTGNQPQHF.

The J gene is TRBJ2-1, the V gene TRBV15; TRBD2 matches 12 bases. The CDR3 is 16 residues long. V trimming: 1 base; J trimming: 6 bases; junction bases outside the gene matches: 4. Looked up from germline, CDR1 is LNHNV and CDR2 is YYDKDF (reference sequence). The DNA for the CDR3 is TGTGCCACCAGCAGAGCTAGCGGGGGGGGCCTCAATGAGCAGTTCTTC. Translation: CATSRASGGGLNEQFF.

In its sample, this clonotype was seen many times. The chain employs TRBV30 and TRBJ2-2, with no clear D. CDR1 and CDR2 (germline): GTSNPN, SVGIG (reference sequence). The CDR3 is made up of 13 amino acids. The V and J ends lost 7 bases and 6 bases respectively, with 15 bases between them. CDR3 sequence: CASGSDAPGELFF. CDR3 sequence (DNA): TGTGCCTCGGGCTCGGACGCGCCCGGGGAGCTGTTTTTT. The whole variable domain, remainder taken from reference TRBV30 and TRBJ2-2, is SQTIHQWPATLVQPVGSPLSLECTVEGTSNPNLYWYRQAAGRGLQLLFYSVGIGQISSEVPQNLSASRPQDRQFILSSKKLLLSDSGFYLCASGSDAPGELFFGEGSRLTVL.

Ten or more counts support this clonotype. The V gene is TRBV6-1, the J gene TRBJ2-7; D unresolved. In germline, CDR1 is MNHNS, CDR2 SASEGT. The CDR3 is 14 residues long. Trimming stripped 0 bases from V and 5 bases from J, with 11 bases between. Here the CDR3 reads CASSEALRHHEQYF. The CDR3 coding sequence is TGTGCCAGCAGTGAAGCGCTTCGGCACCACGAGCAGTACTTC.

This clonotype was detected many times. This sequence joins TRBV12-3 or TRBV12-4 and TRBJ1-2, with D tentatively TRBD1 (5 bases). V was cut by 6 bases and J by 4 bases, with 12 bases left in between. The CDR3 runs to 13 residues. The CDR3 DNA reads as TGTGCCAGCAGCCCTTCTGGGGGCTATGGCTACACCTTC. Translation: CASSPSGGYGYTF.

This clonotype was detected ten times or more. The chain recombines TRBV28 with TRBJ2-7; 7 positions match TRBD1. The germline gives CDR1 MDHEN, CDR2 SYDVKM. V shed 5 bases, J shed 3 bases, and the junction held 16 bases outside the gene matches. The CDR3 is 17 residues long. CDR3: CASSDNFRDSFFYEQYF. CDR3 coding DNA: TGTGCCAGCAGTGATAACTTCCGGGACAGCTTCTTCTACGAGCAGTACTTC.

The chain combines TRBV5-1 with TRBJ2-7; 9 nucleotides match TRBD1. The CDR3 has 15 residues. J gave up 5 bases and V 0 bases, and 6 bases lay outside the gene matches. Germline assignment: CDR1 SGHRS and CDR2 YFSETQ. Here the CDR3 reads CASSLVDRGKDEQYF. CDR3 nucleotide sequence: TGCGCCAGCAGCTTGGTCGACAGGGGGAAGGACGAGCAGTACTTC.

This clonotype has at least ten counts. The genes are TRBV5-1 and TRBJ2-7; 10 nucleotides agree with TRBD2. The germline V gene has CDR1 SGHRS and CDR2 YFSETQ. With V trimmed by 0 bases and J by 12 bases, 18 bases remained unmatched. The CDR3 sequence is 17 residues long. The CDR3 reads CASSLAPLAGVPLWRYF. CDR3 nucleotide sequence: TGCGCCAGCAGCTTGGCCCCTCTAGCGGGAGTACCTTTGTGGAGGTACTTC.

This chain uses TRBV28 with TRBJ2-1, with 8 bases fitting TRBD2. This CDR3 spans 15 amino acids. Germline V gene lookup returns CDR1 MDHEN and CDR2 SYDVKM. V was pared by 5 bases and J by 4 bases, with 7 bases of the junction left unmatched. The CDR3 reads CASSVISGVYNEQFF. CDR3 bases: TGTGCCAGCAGTGTAATTAGCGGGGTTTACAATGAGCAGTTCTTC.

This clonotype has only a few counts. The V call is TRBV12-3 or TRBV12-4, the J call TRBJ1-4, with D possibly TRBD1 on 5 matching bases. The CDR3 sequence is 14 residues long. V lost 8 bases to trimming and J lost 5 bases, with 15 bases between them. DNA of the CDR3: TGTGCCAGCCGAACCGGGACTGTAAATGAAAAACTGTTTTTT. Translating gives CASRTGTVNEKLFF.

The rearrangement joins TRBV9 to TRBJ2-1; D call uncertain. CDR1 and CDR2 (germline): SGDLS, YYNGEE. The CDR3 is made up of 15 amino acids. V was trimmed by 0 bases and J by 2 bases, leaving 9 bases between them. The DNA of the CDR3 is TGTGCCAGCAGCGTAGCTGGATTGGCCTACAATGAGCAGTTCTTC. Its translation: CASSVAGLAYNEQFF.

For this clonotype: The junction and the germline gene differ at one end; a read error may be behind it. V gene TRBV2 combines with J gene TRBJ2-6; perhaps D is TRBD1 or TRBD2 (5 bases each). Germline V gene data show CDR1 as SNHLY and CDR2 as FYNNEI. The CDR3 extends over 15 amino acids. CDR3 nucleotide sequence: TGCGCCAGCAGAGGGACCACCACTGGGGCCAACGTCCTGACTTTC. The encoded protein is CASRGTTTGANVLTF.

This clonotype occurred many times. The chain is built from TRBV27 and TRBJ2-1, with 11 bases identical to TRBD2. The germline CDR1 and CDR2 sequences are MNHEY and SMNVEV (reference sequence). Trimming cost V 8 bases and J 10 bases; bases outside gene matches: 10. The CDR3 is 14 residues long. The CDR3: CASRNLAGGPEQFF. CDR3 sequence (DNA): TGTGCCAGCCGAAATTTAGCGGGAGGGCCCGAGCAGTTCTTC.

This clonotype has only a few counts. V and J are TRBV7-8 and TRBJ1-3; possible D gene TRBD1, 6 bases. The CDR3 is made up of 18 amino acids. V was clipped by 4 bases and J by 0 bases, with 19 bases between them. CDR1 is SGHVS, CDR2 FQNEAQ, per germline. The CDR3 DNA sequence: TGTGCCAGCAGCTCCCACAGGGCATGGGGGTCCTCTGGAAACACCATATATTTT. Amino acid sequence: CASSSHRAWGSSGNTIYF. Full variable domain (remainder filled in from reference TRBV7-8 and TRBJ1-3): GAGVSQSPRYKVAKRGQDVALRCDPISGHVSLFWYQQALGQGPEFLTYFQNEAQLDKSGLPSDRFFAERPEGSVSTLKIQRTQQEDSAVYLCASSSHRAWGSSGNTIYFGEGSWLTVV.

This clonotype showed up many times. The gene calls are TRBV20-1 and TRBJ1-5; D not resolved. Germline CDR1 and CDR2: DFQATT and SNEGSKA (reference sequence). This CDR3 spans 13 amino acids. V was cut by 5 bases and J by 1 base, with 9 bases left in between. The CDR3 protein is CSARGQSNQPQHF. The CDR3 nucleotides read TGCAGTGCTCGGGGTCAAAGCAATCAGCCCCAGCATTTT.

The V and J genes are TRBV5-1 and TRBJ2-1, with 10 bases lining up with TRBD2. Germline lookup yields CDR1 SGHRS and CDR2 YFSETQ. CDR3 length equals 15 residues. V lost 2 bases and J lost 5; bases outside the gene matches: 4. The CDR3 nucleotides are TGCGCCAGCAGCTTCCTAGCGGGAGAGAACAATGAGCAGTTCTTC. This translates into CASSFLAGENNEQFF.

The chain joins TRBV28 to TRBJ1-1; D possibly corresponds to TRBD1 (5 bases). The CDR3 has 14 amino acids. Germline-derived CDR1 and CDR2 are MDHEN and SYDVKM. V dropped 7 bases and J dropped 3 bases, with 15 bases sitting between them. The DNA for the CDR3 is TGTGCCAGCACCTCCAGGGAGGGAGACACTGAAGCTTTCTTT. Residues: CASTSREGDTEAFF.

The DNA of the CDR3 is TGCAGTGCTGGGGGACCCGGGACGGCGACCACAGATACGCAGTATTTT. Amino acids: CSAGGPGTATTDTQYF. The chain couples TRBV20-1 to TRBJ2-3; the D gene could be TRBD1 or TRBD2 (5 bases each). Germline CDR1 is DFQATT and CDR2 is SNEGSKA (reference sequence). Between the trimmed V and J ends, which lost 5 bases and 2 bases, there was a span of 20 bases. CDR3 length: 16 residues.

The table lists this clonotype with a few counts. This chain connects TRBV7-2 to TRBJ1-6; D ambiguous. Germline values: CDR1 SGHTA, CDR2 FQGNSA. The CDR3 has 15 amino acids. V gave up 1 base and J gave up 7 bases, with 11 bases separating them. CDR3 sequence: CASSLVWQSNSPLHF. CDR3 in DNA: TGTGCCAGCAGCTTAGTGTGGCAGAGCAATTCACCCCTCCACTTT.

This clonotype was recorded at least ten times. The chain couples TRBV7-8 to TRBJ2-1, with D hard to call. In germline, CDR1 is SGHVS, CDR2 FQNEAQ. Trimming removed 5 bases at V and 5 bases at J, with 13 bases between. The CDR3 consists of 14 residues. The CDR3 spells CASSQRLSHNEQFF. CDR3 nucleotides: TGTGCCAGCAGCCAAAGACTCAGCCACAATGAGCAGTTCTTC.

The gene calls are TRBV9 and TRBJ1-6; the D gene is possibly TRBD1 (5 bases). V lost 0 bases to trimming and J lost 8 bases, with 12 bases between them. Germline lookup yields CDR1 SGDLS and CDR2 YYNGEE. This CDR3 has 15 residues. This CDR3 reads CASSVAPGPDSPLHF. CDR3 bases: TGTGCCAGCAGCGTAGCTCCAGGGCCGGATTCACCCCTCCACTTT.